This TCR beta chain was recovered during a study of siplizumab effects on memory and regulatory T cells. Overall study results and limits: A mean of approximately 70% of mappable alloreactive CD4+ clones were Treg-derived with siplizumab, compared with 25% to 30% in controls.

There are 13 residues in the CDR3. CDR1 MNHNS and CDR2 SASEGT come from the germline V gene. The V end lost 6 bases, the J end lost 8 bases, and 13 bases lay between the germline ends. On this clone itself: Its antigen is undetermined.

Assay: immunoSEQ multiplex PCR; the TCRdb copy retains only in-frame clones and omits some. The sample holds 70,000 to 95,000 clones, roughly 96% seen once. V and J are TRBV6-1 and TRBJ1-4; D uncertain. The sample consisted of naive CD4+ T cells sorted from blood. The sequence derives from a human donor in good health. This CDR3 is CASSPIGLEKLFF. The CDR3 coding sequence is TGTGCCAGCAGCCCAATAGGATTGGAAAAACTGTTTTTT.